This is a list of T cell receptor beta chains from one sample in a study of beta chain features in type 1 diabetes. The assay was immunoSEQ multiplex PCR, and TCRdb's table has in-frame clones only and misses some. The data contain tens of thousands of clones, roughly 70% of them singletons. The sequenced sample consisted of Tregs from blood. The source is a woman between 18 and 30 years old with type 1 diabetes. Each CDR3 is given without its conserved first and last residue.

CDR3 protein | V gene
ASSFSGRSTGELF | TRBV5-1
SVTSGRVYEQY | TRBV29-1
ATSRDYGQSSYNEQF | TRBV15
ASTPRGGADTQY | TRBV6-5
ATSRERGYGYT | TRBV15
ASSFIHEQY | TRBV13
ASSLDRVGMNTEAF | TRBV7-2
ASSLSLGALYEQY | TRBV5-1
ASSLVTSVHRYEQY | TRBV7-2
ASSLLTSGSGNEQF | TRBV7-9
ASSLGHLAKNDIQY | TRBV5-5
ASSEAGGRMRGSYEQY | TRBV5-1
ASSRLRQSSYNSPLH | TRBV9
ASSFYLGETQY | TRBV5-4
ASSTLDRRNTGELF | TRBV19